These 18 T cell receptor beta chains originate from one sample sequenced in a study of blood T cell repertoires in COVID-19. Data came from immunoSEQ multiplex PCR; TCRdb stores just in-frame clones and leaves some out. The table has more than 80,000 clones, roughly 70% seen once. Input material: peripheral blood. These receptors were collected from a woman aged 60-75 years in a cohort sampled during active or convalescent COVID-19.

CDR3 loop: CASSVAAAGGRETQYF. In DNA form, the CDR3 reads TGTGCCAGCAGCGTAGCTGCGGCGGGGGGGCGAGAGACCCAGTACTTC. The chain links TRBV9 to TRBJ2-5; 9 positions agree with TRBD2. The CDR3 covers 16 residues. CDR1 SGDLS and CDR2 YYNGEE come from the germline V gene. V shed 0 bases and J 4 bases; nucleotides not matched to a gene: 7.

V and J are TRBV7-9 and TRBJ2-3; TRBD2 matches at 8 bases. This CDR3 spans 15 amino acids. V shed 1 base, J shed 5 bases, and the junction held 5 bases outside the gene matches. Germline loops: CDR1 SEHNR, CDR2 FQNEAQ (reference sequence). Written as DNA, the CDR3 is TGTGCCAGCAGCTTAGGCGGGGGGTCGGGAGATACGCAGTATTTT. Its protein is CASSLGGGSGDTQYF. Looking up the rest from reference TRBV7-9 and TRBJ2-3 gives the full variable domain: DTGVSQNPRHKITKRGQNVTFRCDPISEHNRLYWYRQTLGQGPEFLTYFQNEAQLEKSRLLSDRFSAERPKGSFSTLEIQRTEQGDSAMYLCASSLGGGSGDTQYFGPGTRLTVL.

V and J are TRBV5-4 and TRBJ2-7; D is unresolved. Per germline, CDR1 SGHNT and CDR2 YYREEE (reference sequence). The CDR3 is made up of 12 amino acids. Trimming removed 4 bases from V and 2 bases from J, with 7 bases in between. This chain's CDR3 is CASSGPAYEQYF. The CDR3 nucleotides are TGTGCCAGCAGCGGGCCAGCCTACGAGCAGTACTTC.

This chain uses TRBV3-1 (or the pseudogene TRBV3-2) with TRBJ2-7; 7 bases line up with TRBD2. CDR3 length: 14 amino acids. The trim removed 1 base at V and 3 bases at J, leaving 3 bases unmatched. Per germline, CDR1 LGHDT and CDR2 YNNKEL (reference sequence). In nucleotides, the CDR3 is TGTGCCAGCAGCCAAGTGGCGGGGGTCTACGAGCAGTACTTC. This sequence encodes CASSQVAGVYEQYF.

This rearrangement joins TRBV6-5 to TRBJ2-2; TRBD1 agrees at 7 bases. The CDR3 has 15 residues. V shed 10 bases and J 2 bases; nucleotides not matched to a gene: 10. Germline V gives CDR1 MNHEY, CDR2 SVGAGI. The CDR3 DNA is TGTGCCACCAACCTAGACAGGGTCAACACCGGGGAGCTGTTTTTT. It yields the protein CATNLDRVNTGELFF.

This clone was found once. The CDR3 coding sequence is TGTGCCAGCAGCTTAGCCCAGGGGTCCGGGGCCAACGTCCTGACTTTC. Residues: CASSLAQGSGANVLTF. The chain couples TRBV7-9 to TRBJ2-6; a possible D gene is TRBD1 (6 bases). CDR1 and CDR2 (germline): SEHNR, FQNEAQ (reference sequence). The CDR3 runs to 16 residues. With 0 bases removed from V and 4 bases from J, the gap between germline ends came to 10 bases.

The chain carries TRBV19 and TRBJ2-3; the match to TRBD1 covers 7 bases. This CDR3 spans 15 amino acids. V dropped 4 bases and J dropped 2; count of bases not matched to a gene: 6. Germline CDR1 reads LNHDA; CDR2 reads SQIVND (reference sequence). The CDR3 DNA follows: TGTGCCAGTAGTAGCCGGGACAGCCCCACAGATACGCAGTATTTT. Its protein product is CASSSRDSPTDTQYF.

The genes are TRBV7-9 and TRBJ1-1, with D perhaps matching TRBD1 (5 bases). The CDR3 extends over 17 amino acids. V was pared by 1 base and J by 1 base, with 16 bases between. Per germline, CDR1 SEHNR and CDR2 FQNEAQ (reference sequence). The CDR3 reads CASSLGVGGWKNTEAFF. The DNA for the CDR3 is TGTGCCAGCAGCTTAGGGGTCGGGGGTTGGAAGAACACTGAAGCTTTCTTT.

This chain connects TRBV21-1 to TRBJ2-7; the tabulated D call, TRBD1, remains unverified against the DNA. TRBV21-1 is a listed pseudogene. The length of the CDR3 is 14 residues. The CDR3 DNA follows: TGTGCCAGCAGCGACCGGGACAGGGGTTACGAGCAGTACTTC. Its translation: CASSDRDRGYEQYF.

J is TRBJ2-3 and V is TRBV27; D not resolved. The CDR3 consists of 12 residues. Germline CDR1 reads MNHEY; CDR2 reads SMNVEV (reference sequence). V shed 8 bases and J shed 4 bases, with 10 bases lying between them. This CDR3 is CASATVADTQYF. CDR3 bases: TGTGCCAGCGCAACAGTCGCAGATACGCAGTATTTT.

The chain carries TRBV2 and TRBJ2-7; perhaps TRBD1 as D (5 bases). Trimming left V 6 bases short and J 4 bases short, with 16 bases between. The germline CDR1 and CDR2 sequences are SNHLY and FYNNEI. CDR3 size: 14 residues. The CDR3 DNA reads TGTGCCAGCAGCACCTTGGGGCCTGAGTACGAGCAGTACTTC. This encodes CASSTLGPEYEQYF.

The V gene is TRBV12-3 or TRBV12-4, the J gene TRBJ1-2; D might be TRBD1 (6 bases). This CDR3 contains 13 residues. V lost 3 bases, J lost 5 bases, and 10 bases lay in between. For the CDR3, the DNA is TGTGCCAGCAGTTTGACAGGCGAGTATGGCTACACCTTC. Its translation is CASSLTGEYGYTF.

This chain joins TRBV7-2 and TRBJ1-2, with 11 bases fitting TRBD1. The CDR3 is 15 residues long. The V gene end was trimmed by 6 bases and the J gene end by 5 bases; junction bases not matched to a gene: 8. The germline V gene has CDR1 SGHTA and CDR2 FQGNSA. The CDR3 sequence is CASRLGQGASYGYTF. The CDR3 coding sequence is TGTGCCAGCAGACTAGGACAGGGGGCTTCTTATGGCTACACCTTC. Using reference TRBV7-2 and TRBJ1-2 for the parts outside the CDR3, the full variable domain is GAGVSQSPSNKVTEKGKDVELRCDPISGHTALYWYRQSLGQGLEFLIYFQGNSAPDKSGLPSDRFSAERTGGSVSTLTIQRTQQEDSAVYLCASRLGQGASYGYTFGSGTRLTVV.

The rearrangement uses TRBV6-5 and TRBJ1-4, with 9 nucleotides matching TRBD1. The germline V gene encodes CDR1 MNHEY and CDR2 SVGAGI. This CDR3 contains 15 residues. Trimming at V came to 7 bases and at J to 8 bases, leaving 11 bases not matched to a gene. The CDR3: CASKYRGQAREKLFF. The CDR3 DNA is TGTGCCAGCAAGTACAGGGGGCAGGCAAGGGAAAAACTGTTTTTT.

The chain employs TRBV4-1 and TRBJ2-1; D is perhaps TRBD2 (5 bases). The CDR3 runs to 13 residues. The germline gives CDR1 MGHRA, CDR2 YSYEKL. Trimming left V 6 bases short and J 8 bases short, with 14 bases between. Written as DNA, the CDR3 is TGCGCCAGCAGACTAGGATCCTTCGATGAGCAGTTCTTC. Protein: CASRLGSFDEQFF.

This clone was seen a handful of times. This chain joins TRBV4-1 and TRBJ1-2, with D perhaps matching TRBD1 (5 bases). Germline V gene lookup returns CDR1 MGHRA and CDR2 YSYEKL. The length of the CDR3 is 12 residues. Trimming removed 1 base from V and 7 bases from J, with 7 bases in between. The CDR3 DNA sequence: TGCGCCAGCAGCCAAGGGGGCCGTGGCTACACCTTC. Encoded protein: CASSQGGRGYTF.

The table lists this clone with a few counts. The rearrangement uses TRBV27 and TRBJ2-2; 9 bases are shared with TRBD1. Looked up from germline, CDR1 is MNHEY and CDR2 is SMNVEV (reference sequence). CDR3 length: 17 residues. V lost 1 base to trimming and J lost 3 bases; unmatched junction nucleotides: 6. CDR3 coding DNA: TGTGCCAGCAGTTTATTACGGGGACAGGGACACACCGGGGAGCTGTTTTTT. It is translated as CASSLLRGQGHTGELFF.

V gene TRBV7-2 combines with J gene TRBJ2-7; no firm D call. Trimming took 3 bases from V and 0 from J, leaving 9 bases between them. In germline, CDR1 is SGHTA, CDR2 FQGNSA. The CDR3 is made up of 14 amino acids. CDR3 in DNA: TGTGCCAGCAGCTTTTCCCAGGTCTCCTACGAGCAGTACTTC. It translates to CASSFSQVSYEQYF.